The 21 T cell receptor beta chains below were found in one sample sequenced in a study of cytomegalovirus exposure and HLA in healthy donors. Clones were read by immunoSEQ multiplex PCR, and TCRdb kept only the in-frame ones, dropping some. The repertoire holds about 180,000 clones, with approximately 90% as singletons. Sequencing input: PBMCs. The origin of the receptors is a woman aged 25 to 39 in good health and CMV-seronegative.

This chain links TRBV5-1 with TRBJ2-7; weak D call: TRBD1 (6 bases). The CDR3 loop spans 15 amino acids. Germline loops: CDR1 SGHRS, CDR2 YFSETQ. V lost 4 bases to trimming and J lost 5 bases, with 19 bases between them. CDR3 coding DNA: TGCGCCAGCAGCCCTTTTTCGCTGGGGGCCGACGAGCAGTACTTC. It specifies CASSPFSLGADEQYF. Drawing the rest from reference TRBV5-1 and TRBJ2-7, the complete variable domain is KAGVTQTPRYLIKTRGQQVTLSCSPISGHRSVSWYQQTPGQGLQFLFEYFSETQRNKGNFPGRFSGRQFSNSRSEMNVSTLELGDSALYLCASSPFSLGADEQYFGPGTRLTVT.

This clone was seen once. The chain is built from TRBV11-2 and TRBJ1-1; 8 nucleotides align to TRBD1. The CDR3 is made up of 16 amino acids. CDR1 and CDR2 (germline): SGHAT, FQNNGV. Losses at the gene ends were 5 bases for V and 0 bases for J; bases not matched to a gene: 8. CDR3 bases: TGTGCCAGCAGCCCGCGGACAGGGCACATGAACACTGAAGCTTTCTTT. Its translation is CASSPRTGHMNTEAFF.

The chain uses TRBV5-4 and TRBJ1-2; TRBD1 might be the D (5 bases). Germline V CDR1 and CDR2: SGHNT, YYREEE (reference sequence). Trimming removed 4 bases from V and 6 bases from J, with 13 bases in between. This CDR3 is 13 amino acids long. For the CDR3, the DNA is TGTGCCAGCAGCATAAGGGGAGGCGATGGCTACACCTTC. The encoded protein is CASSIRGGDGYTF.

This clone has a handful of counts. The rearrangement links TRBV9 to TRBJ2-1; the match to TRBD2 covers 9 bases. This CDR3 contains 16 residues. Trimming took 3 bases from V and 9 from J; bases not matched to a gene: 13. The germline CDR1 and CDR2 sequences are SGDLS and YYNGEE. The CDR3 sequence: CASSATPGTSNTEQFF. CDR3 sequence (DNA): TGTGCCAGCAGCGCAACCCCCGGGACTAGCAATACTGAGCAGTTCTTC.

The chain couples TRBV12-5 to TRBJ1-2, with D perhaps matching TRBD1 (5 bases). The germline V gene has CDR1 LGHNT and CDR2 FRNRAP. The CDR3 runs 14 residues. Trimming left V 0 bases short and J 4 bases short, with 9 bases between. This chain's CDR3 is CASGLVHQGYGYTF. The CDR3 DNA sequence: TGTGCTAGTGGTTTGGTACACCAGGGCTATGGCTACACCTTC.

The chain links TRBV7-8 to TRBJ2-5; 8 bases fit TRBD2. Germline CDR1 and CDR2: SGHVS and FQNEAQ. Losses at the gene ends were 7 bases for V and 4 bases for J; bases not matched to a gene: 11. The CDR3 length is 15 residues. The CDR3 loop reads CASTPVRGGRETQYF. CDR3 in DNA: TGTGCCAGCACCCCTGTTCGCGGGGGGAGAGAGACCCAGTACTTC.

The chain recombines TRBV18 with TRBJ2-7; D gene uncertain. The CDR3 runs to 14 residues. Trimming took off 6 bases at V and 3 bases at J, with 15 bases between the two ends. Germline CDR1 is KGHSH and CDR2 is LQKENI. The DNA of the CDR3 is TGTGCCAGCTCCGCGCCAGCCCGACACTACGAGCAGTACTTC. Translating it yields CASSAPARHYEQYF.

The genes are TRBV7-2 and TRBJ1-5; D perhaps matches TRBD1 (6 bases). Germline assignment: CDR1 SGHTA and CDR2 FQGNSA. Deletions cut 2 bases from V and 0 bases from J, with 8 bases between. The CDR3 totals 15 residues. The CDR3 nucleotides are TGTGCCAGCAGCTTAAGGGGGATTAGCAATCAGCCCCAGCATTTT. As protein: CASSLRGISNQPQHF.

In nucleotides, the CDR3 is TGTGCCAGTAGTATTGGTCCCGGGACAGAAAACTATGGCTACACCTTC. Its translation is CASSIGPGTENYGYTF. The chain links TRBV19 to TRBJ1-2, with 7 bases identical to TRBD1. This CDR3 contains 16 residues. V gave up 3 bases and J gave up 2 bases; unmatched junction bases: 9. Germline V gives CDR1 LNHDA, CDR2 SQIVND (reference sequence).

The V and J genes are TRBV7-9 and TRBJ2-5, with TRBD2 as a possible D gene (7 bases). The CDR3 sequence is 15 residues long. Germline V lookup: CDR1 SEHNR, CDR2 FQNEAQ (reference sequence). V lost 1 base, J lost 4 bases, and 13 bases lay in between. The CDR3 is CASSLGGGQAETQYF. The CDR3 coding sequence is TGTGCCAGCAGCTTAGGCGGGGGCCAGGCAGAGACCCAGTACTTC. The full variable domain, completed using reference TRBV7-9 and TRBJ2-5, is DTGVSQNPRHKITKRGQNVTFRCDPISEHNRLYWYRQTLGQGPEFLTYFQNEAQLEKSRLLSDRFSAERPKGSFSTLEIQRTEQGDSAMYLCASSLGGGQAETQYFGPGTRLLVL.

CDR3 sequence reads: CASSQGWTGGKNIQYF. Written as DNA, the CDR3 is TGCGCCAGCAGCCAAGGATGGACAGGGGGCAAAAACATTCAGTACTTC. The rearrangement uses TRBV4-3 and TRBJ2-4; 10 bases map to TRBD1. The CDR3 covers 16 residues. CDR1 is LGHNA and CDR2 is YSLEER in the germline V gene. The ends lost 1 base at V and 3 bases at J; junction bases unmatched: 3.

DNA for the CDR3: TGCGCCAGCAGCCAAAGTTCTTTTGGACTGCAACAAGAGACCCAGTACTTC. It translates to CASSQSSFGLQQETQYF. The V call is TRBV4-3, the J call TRBJ2-5; maybe TRBD2 (5 bases). CDR1 is LGHNA, CDR2 YSLEER, per germline. Trimming cost V 2 bases and J 2 bases, with 18 bases left between them. The CDR3 is 17 residues long.

The gene calls are TRBV6-5 and TRBJ1-2, with 9 bases identical to TRBD1. Germline loops: CDR1 MNHEY, CDR2 SVGAGI. V lost 4 bases and J lost 2; bases outside the gene matches: 5. This CDR3 is built from 15 residues. CDR3 amino acids: CASSFHRGLNYGYTF. The CDR3 nucleotides read TGTGCCAGCAGTTTCCACAGGGGGCTAAACTATGGCTACACCTTC.

DNA for the CDR3: TGTGCCAGTAGTATAGGAGTTACCGGGGAGCTGTTTTTT. It codes for CASSIGVTGELFF. The chain couples TRBV19 to TRBJ2-2; the D is unclear. Germline V gene data show CDR1 as LNHDA and CDR2 as SQIVND (reference sequence). CDR3 length: 13 amino acids. The ends were cut back, 1 base at V and 5 bases at J, with 5 bases in the middle. Drawing the rest from reference TRBV19 and TRBJ2-2, the complete variable domain is DGGITQSPKYLFRKEGQNVTLSCEQNLNHDAMYWYRQDPGQGLRLIYYSQIVNDFQKGDIAEGYSVSREKKESFPLTVTSAQKNPTAFYLCASSIGVTGELFFGEGSRLTVL.

Concerning this clone itself: One end of the junction fails to match germline, which may point to a read error. The rearrangement joins TRBV7-7 to TRBJ2-1, with TRBD1 identical over 8 bases. The CDR3 length is 15 residues. Per germline, CDR1 SSHAT and CDR2 FNYEAQ (reference sequence). For the CDR3, the DNA is TGTGCTAGCAGCTTAGGTCCAGGGGGCAACAATGAGCAGTTCTTC. Translating gives CASSLGPGGNNEQFF.

The CDR3 spells CASSLVAGGSHGYTF. The CDR3 region has the DNA TGTGCCAGCAGCTTGGTAGCAGGGGGTAGTCATGGCTACACCTTC. The chain joins TRBV5-4 to TRBJ1-2, with 7 bases matching TRBD1. Per the germline V gene, CDR1 is SGHNT and CDR2 is YYREEE (reference sequence). CDR3 length: 15 residues. V gave up 0 bases and J gave up 6 bases; unmatched junction bases: 8.

V usage is TRBV6-6 and J usage is TRBJ1-5; D is uncertain. CDR3 size: 16 residues. Germline V gene sequence: CDR1 MNHNY, CDR2 SVGAGI (reference sequence). The ends were cut back, 0 bases at V and 4 bases at J, with 13 bases in the middle. The CDR3 loop reads CASSYSGGEMNQPQHF. The CDR3 nucleotides are TGTGCCAGCAGTTACTCCGGCGGGGAGATGAATCAGCCCCAGCATTTT.

V usage is TRBV6-1 and J usage is TRBJ1-5, with D possibly matching TRBD1 (5 bases). The CDR3 runs 14 residues. Germline loops: CDR1 MNHNS, CDR2 SASEGT. Trimming cost V 6 bases and J 4 bases, with 13 bases left between them. Here the CDR3 reads CASSIPRGNQPQHF. The CDR3 nucleotides read TGTGCCAGCAGCATACCAAGGGGAAATCAGCCCCAGCATTTT.

The chain has TRBV7-2 and TRBJ1-3; 7 bases are a match to TRBD1. V trimming: 6 bases; J trimming: 0 bases; junction bases outside the gene matches: 11. This CDR3 comprises 17 residues. The germline V gene has CDR1 SGHTA and CDR2 FQGNSA. Here the CDR3 DNA reads TGTGCCAGCAGTCGTCCCGACAGGGCCTACTCTGGAAACACCATATATTTT. Translation gives CASSRPDRAYSGNTIYF.

This clone was counted once. The chain combines TRBV4-1 with TRBJ2-7; TRBD1 matches 7 bases. Germline V lookup: CDR1 MGHRA, CDR2 YSYEKL. V was clipped by 1 base and J by 7 bases; unmatched bases: 10. This CDR3 contains 15 residues. CDR3: CASSQGQGFLGEQYF. CDR3 nucleotides: TGCGCCAGCAGCCAAGGACAGGGCTTTTTAGGGGAGCAGTACTTC.

This chain's CDR3 is CASSLGLPDRNYGYTF. CDR3 bases: TGTGCCAGCAGCTTAGGTCTTCCCGACAGGAACTATGGCTACACCTTC. This sequence joins TRBV7-9 and TRBJ1-2; D is possibly TRBD1 (6 bases). The V end lost 1 base, the J end lost 2 bases, and 14 bases lay between the germline ends. Germline lookup yields CDR1 SEHNR and CDR2 FQNEAQ (reference sequence). CDR3 length: 16 amino acids.